Each of the 29 T cell receptor beta chains below was sequenced from the same sample in a study of T-cell memory formation after mild COVID-19. TCRdb re-derived calls from the 5' RACE reads in MiXCR, one entry per CDR3 protein. The repertoire includes a few hundred thousand distinct CDR3 sequences, around an eighth of them detected once, and around 21% sits in the top ten. The material sequenced was PBMCs or a T cell subset sorted from them (not recorded which). Receptor source: a man between 18 and 35 years old who had mild COVID-19 (a few samples of this study predate the infection). Cell type and time point are not known.

This clonotype was detected ten times or more. CDR3 sequence: CASRRQEAEQFF. DNA for the CDR3: TGTGCCAGCAGAAGACAGGAGGCTGAGCAGTTCTTC. The chain is built from TRBV7-9 and TRBJ2-1; possible D gene TRBD1, 6 bases. This CDR3 has 12 residues. V gave up 6 bases and J gave up 9 bases, with 12 bases separating them. Looked up from germline, CDR1 is SEHNR and CDR2 is FQNEAQ (reference sequence).

This clonotype turned up a few times. The chain joins TRBV5-1 to TRBJ2-7, with 9 bases aligning to TRBD1. Germline CDR1 is SGHRS and CDR2 is YFSETQ. With 4 bases clipped from V and 3 bases from J, the junction kept 5 bases outside the gene matches. CDR3 size: 14 residues. In nucleotides, the CDR3 is TGCGCCAGCAGCCGCCCGGGACAGGGCTACGAGCAGTACTTC. Amino acids: CASSRPGQGYEQYF. Full variable domain (outside the CDR3, taken from reference TRBV5-1 and TRBJ2-7): KAGVTQTPRYLIKTRGQQVTLSCSPISGHRSVSWYQQTPGQGLQFLFEYFSETQRNKGNFPGRFSGRQFSNSRSEMNVSTLELGDSALYLCASSRPGQGYEQYFGPGTRLTVT.

Only a few counts were recorded for this clonotype. The chain uses TRBV19 and TRBJ2-1, with TRBD1 matching over 7 bases. The V and J ends lost 5 bases and 0 bases, in that order; junction bases with no gene match: 4. The germline V gene has CDR1 LNHDA and CDR2 SQIVND (reference sequence). There are 15 residues in the CDR3. CDR3 loop: CASSVDRSSYNEQFF. DNA of the CDR3: TGTGCCAGTAGTGTGGACAGGAGCTCCTACAATGAGCAGTTCTTC.

This clonotype was detected many times. The chain links TRBV6-1 to TRBJ2-1, with 9 nucleotides matching TRBD1. Trimming at V came to 7 bases and at J to 10 bases, leaving 17 bases not matched to a gene. This CDR3 is built from 16 residues. Germline V gene data show CDR1 as MNHNS and CDR2 as SASEGT. CDR3 nucleotide sequence: TGTGCCAGCACCCGACGGCCGGGACAGGGCTCTCGGGAGCAGTTCTTC. It codes for CASTRRPGQGSREQFF.

This clonotype has a count of ten or more. The chain is built from TRBV11-2 and TRBJ2-1; D remains unclear. Germline V gene data show CDR1 as SGHAT and CDR2 as FQNNGV. Trimming removed 4 bases at V and 7 bases at J, with 17 bases between. This CDR3 is built from 15 residues. The DNA of the CDR3 is TGTGCCAGCAGCTCACCACGGATTTTGGCGAATGAGCAGTTCTTC. It translates to CASSSPRILANEQFF.

The rearrangement uses TRBV11-2 and TRBJ1-3; D gene uncertain. Germline V gives CDR1 SGHAT, CDR2 FQNNGV. V shed 9 bases and J shed 0 bases, with 18 bases lying between them. The CDR3 sequence is 16 residues long. The CDR3 nucleotides are TGTGCCAGACCGGCGCTTCACCACCGCTCTGGAAACACCATATATTTT. Its protein is CARPALHHRSGNTIYF.

This clonotype was detected only a few times. This chain links TRBV7-9 with TRBJ2-7; a possible D gene is TRBD1 (6 bases). In germline, CDR1 is SEHNR, CDR2 FQNEAQ (reference sequence). There are 15 residues in the CDR3. V was shortened by 5 bases and J by 3 bases, with 17 bases between the two germline ends. CDR3 in amino acids: CASSPADSPYYEQYF. The CDR3 region has the DNA TGTGCCAGCAGCCCAGCGGACAGTCCCTACTACGAGCAGTACTTC.

This clonotype was seen more than once but under ten times. The chain joins TRBV20-1 to TRBJ2-3, with D tentatively TRBD2 (6 bases). The V and J ends lost 1 base and 0 bases respectively, with 14 bases between them. CDR1 and CDR2 (germline): DFQATT, SNEGSKA (reference sequence). The CDR3 is 16 amino acids. The CDR3 loop is CSARAGLASSTDTQYF. Here the CDR3 DNA reads TGCAGTGCTAGAGCCGGGCTAGCGTCGAGCACAGATACGCAGTATTTT.

This clonotype was picked up many times. The gene calls are TRBV12-3 or TRBV12-4 and TRBJ1-6; tentative D call: TRBD1 (5 bases). V lost 7 bases, J lost 7 bases, and 8 bases lay in between. The CDR3 length is 12 residues. The CDR3 DNA sequence: TGTGCCAGCACCTGGGGGAATTCACCCCTCCACTTT. Protein sequence: CASTWGNSPLHF.

This clonotype was counted between two and nine times. This sequence joins TRBV5-1 and TRBJ2-5, with D possibly being TRBD2 (6 bases). V shed 5 bases and J shed 3 bases, with 17 bases lying between them. The CDR3 is made up of 15 amino acids. The germline V gene encodes CDR1 SGHRS and CDR2 YFSETQ. For the CDR3, the DNA is TGCGCCAGCAGGACGGGGGTAGGTGTGGAAGAGACCCAGTACTTC. The encoded protein is CASRTGVGVEETQYF. The complete variable domain, with remaining parts taken from reference TRBV5-1 and TRBJ2-5, reads KAGVTQTPRYLIKTRGQQVTLSCSPISGHRSVSWYQQTPGQGLQFLFEYFSETQRNKGNFPGRFSGRQFSNSRSEMNVSTLELGDSALYLCASRTGVGVEETQYFGPGTRLLVL.

The genes are TRBV4-2 and TRBJ1-5; no definite D call. Germline loops: CDR1 LGHNA, CDR2 YNFKEQ. V was cut by 0 bases and J by 4 bases, with 4 bases left in between. CDR3 length: 13 residues. CDR3 residues: CASSQERNQPQHF. CDR3 coding DNA: TGTGCCAGCAGCCAAGAGAGGAATCAGCCCCAGCATTTT.

In its sample, this clonotype was seen a few times. The rearrangement links TRBV2 to TRBJ2-7, with D tentatively TRBD1 (5 bases). The CDR3 has 13 residues. Trimming took 5 bases from V and 1 from J, leaving 9 bases between them. The germline CDR1 and CDR2 sequences are SNHLY and FYNNEI. The CDR3 sequence is CASSSGNSYEQYF. The CDR3 region has the DNA TGTGCCAGCAGTTCAGGGAATTCCTACGAGCAGTACTTC. The full variable domain, rest sourced from reference TRBV2 and TRBJ2-7, is EPEVTQTPSHQVTQMGQEVILRCVPISNHLYFYWYRQILGQKVEFLVSFYNNEISEKSEIFDDQFSVERPDGSNFTLKIRSTKLEDSAMYFCASSSGNSYEQYFGPGTRLTVT.

The CDR3 region has the DNA TGCGCCAGCAGCCAAGATGCCAGCGGGGGGTGGTACGAGCAGTACTTC. It codes for CASSQDASGGWYEQYF. This chain uses TRBV4-1 with TRBJ2-7, with TRBD2 matching 9 bases. CDR3 length: 16 amino acids. Trimming removed 0 bases from V and 4 bases from J; junction bases left unmatched: 7. The germline V gene encodes CDR1 MGHRA and CDR2 YSYEKL.

The genes are TRBV7-2 and TRBJ2-1; D uncertain. V dropped 6 bases and J dropped 7 bases, with 7 bases sitting between them. The CDR3 is made up of 11 amino acids. CDR1 is SGHTA, CDR2 FQGNSA, per germline. The CDR3 bases are TGTGCCAGCAGAATTACTAATGAGCAGTTCTTC. Encoded protein: CASRITNEQFF.

This clonotype has only a few counts. J is TRBJ1-2 and V is TRBV5-1; weak D call: TRBD1 (6 bases). Looked up from germline, CDR1 is SGHRS and CDR2 is YFSETQ. CDR3 length: 15 amino acids. Deletions cut 2 bases from V and 8 bases from J, with 19 bases between. As DNA, the CDR3 is TGCGCCAGCAGCTTTGCGGGACACGCCTGGGAGGGCTACACCTTC. This gives the protein CASSFAGHAWEGYTF.

The V gene is TRBV6-2 or TRBV6-3, the J gene TRBJ2-6; 7 bases match TRBD2. The germline V gene has CDR1 MNHEY and CDR2 SVGEGT. Trimming took 2 bases from V and 2 from J; bases not matched to a gene: 3. CDR3 length equals 16 residues. CDR3 loop: CASSYAGVPGANVLTF. DNA of the CDR3: TGTGCCAGCAGTTACGCGGGGGTCCCTGGGGCCAACGTCCTGACTTTC.

The chain carries TRBV20-1 and TRBJ1-2; possible D gene TRBD1, 5 bases. Trimming cost V 2 bases and J 4 bases, with 11 bases left between them. The V gene's germline CDR1 is DFQATT and CDR2 SNEGSKA (reference sequence). CDR3 length equals 13 residues. The CDR3 spells CSARKVGGYGYTF. The CDR3 nucleotides are TGCAGTGCTAGAAAAGTGGGGGGCTATGGCTACACCTTC.

This clonotype turned up a few times. The CDR3 region has the DNA TGTGCCACCAGCAGAGATCTGGCGGACAATGAGCAGTTCTTC. Its translation: CATSRDLADNEQFF. V and J are TRBV15 and TRBJ2-1; no clear D gene. Germline lookup yields CDR1 LNHNV and CDR2 YYDKDF (reference sequence). Trimming cost V 0 bases and J 5 bases, with 8 bases left between them. This CDR3 comprises 14 residues.

In its sample, this clonotype was seen many times. Its ends do not fully match the called genes, so a read error is possible. The CDR3 DNA is TGTGCCAGCAGCCAGGACAGGGGAGCAGATACGCAGTATTTT. Residues: CASSQDRGADTQYF. V gene TRBV4-3 combines with J gene TRBJ2-3; 9 positions match TRBD1. The CDR3 sequence is 14 residues long. CDR1 is LGHNA, CDR2 YSLEER, per germline.

The rearrangement links TRBV19 to TRBJ1-5, with D possibly matching TRBD1 (5 bases). The V end lost 4 bases, the J end lost 3 bases, and 16 bases lay between the germline ends. The CDR3 has 16 amino acids. Germline-derived CDR1 and CDR2 are LNHDA and SQIVND (reference sequence). The CDR3 reads CASSNPTGTFNQPQHF. The CDR3 region has the DNA TGTGCCAGTAGTAATCCAACAGGAACCTTCAATCAGCCCCAGCATTTT.

This clonotype was observed a few times. This sequence joins TRBV5-1 and TRBJ2-1, with D tentatively TRBD2 (6 bases). Germline CDR1 reads SGHRS; CDR2 reads YFSETQ. The CDR3 loop spans 16 amino acids. V gave up 6 bases and J gave up 6 bases, with 22 bases separating them. This chain's CDR3 is CASTPQTVGGPNEQFF. Here the CDR3 DNA reads TGCGCCAGCACCCCCCAAACAGTGGGGGGTCCCAATGAGCAGTTCTTC.

The chain employs TRBV11-2 and TRBJ1-5; no definite D call. CDR3 length equals 15 residues. V was trimmed by 9 bases and J by 3 bases, leaving 18 bases between them. Germline CDR1 reads SGHAT; CDR2 reads FQNNGV. The CDR3 DNA reads TGTGCCAGATTAGCGGGGAACGGGGACAATCAGCCCCAGCATTTT. This encodes CARLAGNGDNQPQHF.

This clonotype has more than one count but fewer than ten. The V call is TRBV6-5, the J call TRBJ2-7; D is uncertain. Trimming cost V 6 bases and J 3 bases, with 21 bases left between them. Looked up from germline, CDR1 is MNHEY and CDR2 is SVGAGI. This CDR3 is built from 16 residues. The CDR3 sequence is CASSYVSPVPSYEQYF. The CDR3 nucleotides read TGTGCCAGCAGCTATGTTTCCCCGGTGCCCAGCTACGAGCAGTACTTC.

This clonotype occurred a few times. The CDR3 loop reads CASGPAGTENSPLHF. CDR3 nucleotides: TGTGCTAGTGGTCCAGCAGGGACAGAAAATTCACCCCTCCACTTT. The V call is TRBV12-5, the J call TRBJ1-6; 7 nucleotides agree with TRBD1. The CDR3 is 15 residues long. V shed 5 bases and J 7 bases; nucleotides not matched to a gene: 8. Germline V gene data show CDR1 as LGHNT and CDR2 as FRNRAP.

This chain connects TRBV10-3 to TRBJ2-3, with 10 bases that match TRBD2. V was pared by 8 bases and J by 2 bases, with 10 bases of the junction left unmatched. Germline V gene sequence: CDR1 ENHRY, CDR2 SYGVKD. There are 16 residues in the CDR3. The CDR3 reads CAISGLAELITDTQYF. The DNA for the CDR3 is TGTGCCATCTCCGGACTAGCGGAACTTATCACAGATACGCAGTATTTT.

The chain uses TRBV4-2 and TRBJ1-2, with 7 bases lining up with TRBD1. CDR3 length: 16 amino acids. V was pared by 8 bases and J by 1 base, with 13 bases of the junction left unmatched. Per germline, CDR1 LGHNA and CDR2 YNFKEQ. The CDR3 reads CASRHVGGSLNYGYTF. The CDR3 bases are TGTGCCAGCCGACACGTAGGGGGCTCACTTAACTATGGCTACACCTTC.

This clonotype was observed a few times. This sequence joins TRBV5-1 and TRBJ1-1, with D possibly TRBD1 on 5 matching bases. There are 17 residues in the CDR3. The V gene's germline CDR1 is SGHRS and CDR2 YFSETQ. V gave up 0 bases and J gave up 2 bases, with 17 bases separating them. CDR3 sequence reads: CASSLEGTLLYNTEAFF. CDR3 nucleotides: TGCGCCAGCAGCTTGGAAGGGACCCTGCTTTATAACACTGAAGCTTTCTTT.

The rearrangement joins TRBV6-5 to TRBJ2-3; TRBD1 matches 7 bases. The V gene's germline CDR1 is MNHEY and CDR2 SVGAGI. J lost 2 bases, V lost 2 bases, and 4 bases had no gene match. This CDR3 spans 15 amino acids. The DNA of the CDR3 is TGTGCCAGCAGTTACAGGGGACAGATCACAGATACGCAGTATTTT. It specifies CASSYRGQITDTQYF.

This rearrangement joins TRBV4-3 to TRBJ2-6; TRBD1 matches at 7 bases. The CDR3 covers 17 residues. The junction had 4 bases not matched to a gene; V was cut back by 0 bases and J by 2 bases. Germline values: CDR1 LGHNA, CDR2 YSLEER. The CDR3 nucleotides read TGCGCCAGCAGCCAAGATCCCGACAGGGCTGGGGCCAACGTCCTGACTTTC. Encoded protein: CASSQDPDRAGANVLTF.